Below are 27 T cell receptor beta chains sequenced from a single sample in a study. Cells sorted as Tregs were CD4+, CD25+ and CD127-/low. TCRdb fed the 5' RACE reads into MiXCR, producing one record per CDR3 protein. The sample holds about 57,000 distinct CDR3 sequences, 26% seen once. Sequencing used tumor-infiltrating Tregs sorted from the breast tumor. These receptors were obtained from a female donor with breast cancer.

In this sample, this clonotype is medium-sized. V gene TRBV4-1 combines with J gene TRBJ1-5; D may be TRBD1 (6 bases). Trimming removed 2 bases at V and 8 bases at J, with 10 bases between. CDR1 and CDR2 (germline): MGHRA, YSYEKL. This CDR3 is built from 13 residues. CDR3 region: CASSQRPGEPQHF. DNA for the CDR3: TGCGCCAGCAGCCAACGACCAGGGGAGCCCCAGCATTTT.

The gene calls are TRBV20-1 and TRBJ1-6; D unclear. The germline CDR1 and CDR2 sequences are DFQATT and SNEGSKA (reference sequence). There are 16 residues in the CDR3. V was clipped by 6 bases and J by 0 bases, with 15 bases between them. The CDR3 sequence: CSAIPPGSSYNSPLHF. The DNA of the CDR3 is TGCAGTGCCATTCCCCCGGGGAGCTCCTATAATTCACCCCTCCACTTT.

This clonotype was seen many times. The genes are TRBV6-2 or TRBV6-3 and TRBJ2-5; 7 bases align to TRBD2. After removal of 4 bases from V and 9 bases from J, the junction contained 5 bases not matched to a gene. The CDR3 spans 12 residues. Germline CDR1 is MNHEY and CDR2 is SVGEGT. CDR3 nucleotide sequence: TGTGCCAGCAGTTCGGCGGGGAGGGCCCAGTACTTC. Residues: CASSSAGRAQYF.

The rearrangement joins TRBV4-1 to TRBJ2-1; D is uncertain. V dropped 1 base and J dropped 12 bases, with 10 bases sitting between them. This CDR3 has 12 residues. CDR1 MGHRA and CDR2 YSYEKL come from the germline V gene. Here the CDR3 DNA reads TGCGCCAGCAGCCAAGTCGGAAAGTTGCAGTTCTTC. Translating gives CASSQVGKLQFF.

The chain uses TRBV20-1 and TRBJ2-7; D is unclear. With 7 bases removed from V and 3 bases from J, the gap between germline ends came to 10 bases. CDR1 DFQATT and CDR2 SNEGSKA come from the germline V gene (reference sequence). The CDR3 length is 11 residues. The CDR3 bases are TGCAGTGTTCGGAAATACTACGAGCAGTACTTC. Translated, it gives CSVRKYYEQYF.

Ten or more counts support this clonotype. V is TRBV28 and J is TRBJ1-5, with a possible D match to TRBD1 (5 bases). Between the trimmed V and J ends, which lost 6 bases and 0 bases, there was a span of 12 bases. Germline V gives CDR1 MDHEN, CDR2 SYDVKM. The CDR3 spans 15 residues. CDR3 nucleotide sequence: TGTGCCAGCAGGCGGGGGGATTCTAGCAATCAGCCCCAGCATTTT. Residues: CASRRGDSSNQPQHF.

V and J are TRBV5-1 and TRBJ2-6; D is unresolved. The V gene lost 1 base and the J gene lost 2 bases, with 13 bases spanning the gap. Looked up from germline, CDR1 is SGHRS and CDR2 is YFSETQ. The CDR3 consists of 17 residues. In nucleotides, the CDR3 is TGCGCCAGCAGCTTGTTAACATGGTTCCCTGGGGCCAACGTCCTGACTTTC. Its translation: CASSLLTWFPGANVLTF.

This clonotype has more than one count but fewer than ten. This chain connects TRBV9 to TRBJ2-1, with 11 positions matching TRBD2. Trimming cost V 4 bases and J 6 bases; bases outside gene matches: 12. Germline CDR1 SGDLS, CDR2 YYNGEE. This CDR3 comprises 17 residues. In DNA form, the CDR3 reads TGTGCCAGCAGCACCCTAGCGGGGGGAAACCACGGCAATGAGCAGTTCTTC. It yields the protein CASSTLAGGNHGNEQFF.

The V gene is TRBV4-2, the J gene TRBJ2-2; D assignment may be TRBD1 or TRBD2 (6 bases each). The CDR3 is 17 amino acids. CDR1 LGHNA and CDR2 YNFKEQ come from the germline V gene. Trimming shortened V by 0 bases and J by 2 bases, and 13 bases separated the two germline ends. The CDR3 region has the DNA TGTGCCAGCAGCCAAGATCTAGGGGGGCTAAACACCGGGGAGCTGTTTTTT. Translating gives CASSQDLGGLNTGELFF.

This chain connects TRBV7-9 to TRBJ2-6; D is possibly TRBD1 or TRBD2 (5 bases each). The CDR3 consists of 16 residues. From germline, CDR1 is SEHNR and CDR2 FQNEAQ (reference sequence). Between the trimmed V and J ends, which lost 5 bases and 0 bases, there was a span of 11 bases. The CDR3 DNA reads TGTGCCAGCAGCCCCCCAGGGAGCTCTGGGGCCAACGTCCTGACTTTC. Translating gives CASSPPGSSGANVLTF. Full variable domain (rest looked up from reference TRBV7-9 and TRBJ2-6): DTGVSQNPRHKITKRGQNVTFRCDPISEHNRLYWYRQTLGQGPEFLTYFQNEAQLEKSRLLSDRFSAERPKGSFSTLEIQRTEQGDSAMYLCASSPPGSSGANVLTFGAGSRLTVL.

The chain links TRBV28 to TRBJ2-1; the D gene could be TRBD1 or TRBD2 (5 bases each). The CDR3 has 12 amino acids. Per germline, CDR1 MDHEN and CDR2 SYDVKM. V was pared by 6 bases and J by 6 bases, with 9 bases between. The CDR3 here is CASRGTINEQFF. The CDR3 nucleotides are TGTGCCAGCAGGGGGACGATCAATGAGCAGTTCTTC. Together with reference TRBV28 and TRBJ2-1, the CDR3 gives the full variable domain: DVKVTQSSRYLVKRTGEKVFLECVQDMDHENMFWYRQDPGLGLRLIYFSYDVKMKEKGDIPEGYSVSREKKERFSLILESASTNQTSMYLCASRGTINEQFFGPGTRLTVL.

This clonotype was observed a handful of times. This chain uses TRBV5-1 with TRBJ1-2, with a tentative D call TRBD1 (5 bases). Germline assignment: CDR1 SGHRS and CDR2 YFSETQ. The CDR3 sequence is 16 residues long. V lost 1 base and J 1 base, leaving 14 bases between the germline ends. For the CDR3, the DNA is TGCGCCAGCAGCTTGTCGGGGACGGACGTTAACTATGGCTACACCTTC. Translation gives CASSLSGTDVNYGYTF.

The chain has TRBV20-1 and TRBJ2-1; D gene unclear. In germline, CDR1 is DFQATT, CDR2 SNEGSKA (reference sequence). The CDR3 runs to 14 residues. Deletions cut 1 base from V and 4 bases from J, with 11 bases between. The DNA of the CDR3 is TGCAGTGCTAGAGCCAGGTTTCTATACAATGAGCAGTTCTTC. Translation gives CSARARFLYNEQFF.

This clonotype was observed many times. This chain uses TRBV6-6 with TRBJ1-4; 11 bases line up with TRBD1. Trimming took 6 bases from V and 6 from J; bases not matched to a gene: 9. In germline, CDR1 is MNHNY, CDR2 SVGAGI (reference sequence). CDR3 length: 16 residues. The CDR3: CASSPGQGDKDEKLFF. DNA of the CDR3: TGTGCCAGCAGCCCGGGACAGGGGGATAAGGATGAAAAACTGTTTTTT.

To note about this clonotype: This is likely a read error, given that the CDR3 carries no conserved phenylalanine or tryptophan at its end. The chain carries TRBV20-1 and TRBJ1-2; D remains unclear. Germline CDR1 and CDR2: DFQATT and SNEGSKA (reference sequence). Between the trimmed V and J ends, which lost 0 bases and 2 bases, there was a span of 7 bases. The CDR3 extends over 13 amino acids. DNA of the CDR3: TGCAGTGCTAGAGATTCCGTGAACTATGGCTACACCTGC. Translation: CSARDSVNYGYTC.

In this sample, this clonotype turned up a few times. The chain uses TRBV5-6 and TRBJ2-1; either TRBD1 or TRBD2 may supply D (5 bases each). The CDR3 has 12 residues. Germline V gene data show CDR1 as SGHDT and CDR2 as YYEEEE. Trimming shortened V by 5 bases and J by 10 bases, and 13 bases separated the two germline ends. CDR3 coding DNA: TGTGCCAGCAGGGGGGACCGAAGGGAGCAGTTCTTC. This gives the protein CASRGDRREQFF.

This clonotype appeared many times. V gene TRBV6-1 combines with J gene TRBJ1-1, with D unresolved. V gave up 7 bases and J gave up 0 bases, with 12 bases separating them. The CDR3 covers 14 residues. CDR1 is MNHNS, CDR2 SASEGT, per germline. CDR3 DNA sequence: TGTGCCAGCAAGAGGAGAGAGCTGAACACTGAAGCTTTCTTT. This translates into CASKRRELNTEAFF.

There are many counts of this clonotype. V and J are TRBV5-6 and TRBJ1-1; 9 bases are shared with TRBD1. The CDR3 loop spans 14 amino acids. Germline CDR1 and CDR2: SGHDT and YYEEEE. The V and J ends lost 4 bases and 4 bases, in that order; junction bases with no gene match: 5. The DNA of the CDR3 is TGTGCCAGCAGCGGAAAGACAGGGGGCACTGAAGCTTTCTTT. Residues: CASSGKTGGTEAFF. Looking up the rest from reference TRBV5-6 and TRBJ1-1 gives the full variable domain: DAGVTQSPTHLIKTRGQQVTLRCSPKSGHDTVSWYQQALGQGPQFIFQYYEEEERQRGNFPDRFSGHQFPNYSSELNVNALLLGDSALYLCASSGKTGGTEAFFGQGTRLTVV.

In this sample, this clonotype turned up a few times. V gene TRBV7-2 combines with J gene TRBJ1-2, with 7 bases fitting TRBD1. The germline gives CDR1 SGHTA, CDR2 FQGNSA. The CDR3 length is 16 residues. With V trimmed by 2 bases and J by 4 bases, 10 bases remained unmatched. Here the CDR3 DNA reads TGTGCCAGCAGCTTACGCAGGGACAGACCTAGCTATGGCTACACCTTC. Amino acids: CASSLRRDRPSYGYTF. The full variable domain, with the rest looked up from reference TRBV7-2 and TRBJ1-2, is GAGVSQSPSNKVTEKGKDVELRCDPISGHTALYWYRQSLGQGLEFLIYFQGNSAPDKSGLPSDRFSAERTGGSVSTLTIQRTQQEDSAVYLCASSLRRDRPSYGYTFGSGTRLTVV.

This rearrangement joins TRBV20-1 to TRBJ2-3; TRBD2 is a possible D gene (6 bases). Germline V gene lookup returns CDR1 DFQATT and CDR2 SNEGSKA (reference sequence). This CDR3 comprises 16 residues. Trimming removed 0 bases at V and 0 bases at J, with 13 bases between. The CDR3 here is CSARDFRRGSTDTQYF. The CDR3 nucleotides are TGCAGTGCTAGAGATTTTAGGCGGGGAAGCACAGATACGCAGTATTTT.

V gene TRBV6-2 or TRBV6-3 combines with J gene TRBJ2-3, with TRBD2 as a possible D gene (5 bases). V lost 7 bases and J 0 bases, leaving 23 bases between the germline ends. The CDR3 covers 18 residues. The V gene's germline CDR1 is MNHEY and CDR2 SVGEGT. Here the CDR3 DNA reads TGTGCCAGCAATTATCTAGCCAATGGCGATCGCAGCACAGATACGCAGTATTTT. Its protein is CASNYLANGDRSTDTQYF.

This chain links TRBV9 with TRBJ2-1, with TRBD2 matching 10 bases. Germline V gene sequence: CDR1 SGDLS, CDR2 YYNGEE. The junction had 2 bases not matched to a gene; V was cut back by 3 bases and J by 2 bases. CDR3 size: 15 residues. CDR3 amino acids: CASSATSGTYNEQFF. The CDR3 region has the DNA TGTGCCAGCAGCGCCACTAGCGGGACCTACAATGAGCAGTTCTTC. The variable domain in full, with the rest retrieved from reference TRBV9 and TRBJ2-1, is DSGVTQTPKHLITATGQRVTLRCSPRSGDLSVYWYQQSLDQGLQFLIQYYNGEERAKGNILERFSAQQFPDLHSELNLSSLELGDSALYFCASSATSGTYNEQFFGPGTRLTVL.

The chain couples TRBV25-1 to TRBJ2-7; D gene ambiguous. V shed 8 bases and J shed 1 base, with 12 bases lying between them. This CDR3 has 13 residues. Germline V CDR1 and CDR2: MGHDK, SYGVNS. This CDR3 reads CASQKHSSYEQYF. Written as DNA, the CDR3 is TGTGCCAGCCAGAAACATAGTTCCTACGAGCAGTACTTC.

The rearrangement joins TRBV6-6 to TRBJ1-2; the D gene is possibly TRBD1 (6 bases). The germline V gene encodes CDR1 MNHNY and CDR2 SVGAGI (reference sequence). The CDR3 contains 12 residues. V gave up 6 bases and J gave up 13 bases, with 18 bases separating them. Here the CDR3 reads CASRNRDTHFTF. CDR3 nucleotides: TGTGCCAGCAGGAATCGGGACACCCACTTCACCTTC.

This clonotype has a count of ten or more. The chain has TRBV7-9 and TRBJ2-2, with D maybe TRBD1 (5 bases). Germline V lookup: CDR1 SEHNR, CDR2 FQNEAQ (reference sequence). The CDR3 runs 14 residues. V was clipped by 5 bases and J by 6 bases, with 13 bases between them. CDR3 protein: CASSVAGKAGELFF. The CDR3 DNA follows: TGTGCCAGCAGCGTCGCAGGGAAGGCCGGGGAGCTGTTTTTT. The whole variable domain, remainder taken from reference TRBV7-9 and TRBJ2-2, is DTGVSQNPRHKITKRGQNVTFRCDPISEHNRLYWYRQTLGQGPEFLTYFQNEAQLEKSRLLSDRFSAERPKGSFSTLEIQRTEQGDSAMYLCASSVAGKAGELFFGEGSRLTVL.

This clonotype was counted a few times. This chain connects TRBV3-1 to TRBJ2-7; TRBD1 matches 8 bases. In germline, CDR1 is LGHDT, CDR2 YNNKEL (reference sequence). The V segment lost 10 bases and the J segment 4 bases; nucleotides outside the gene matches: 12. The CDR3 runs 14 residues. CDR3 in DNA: TGTGCCACCCATTCCCGGGACAGGTTTTACGAGCAGTACTTC. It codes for CATHSRDRFYEQYF.

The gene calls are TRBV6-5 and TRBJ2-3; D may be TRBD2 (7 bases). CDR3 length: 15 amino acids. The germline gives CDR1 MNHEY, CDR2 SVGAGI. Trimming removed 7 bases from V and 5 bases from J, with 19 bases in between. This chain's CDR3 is CASTKGGGKGDTQYF. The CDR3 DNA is TGTGCCAGCACGAAGGGGGGGGGAAAAGGAGATACGCAGTATTTT.